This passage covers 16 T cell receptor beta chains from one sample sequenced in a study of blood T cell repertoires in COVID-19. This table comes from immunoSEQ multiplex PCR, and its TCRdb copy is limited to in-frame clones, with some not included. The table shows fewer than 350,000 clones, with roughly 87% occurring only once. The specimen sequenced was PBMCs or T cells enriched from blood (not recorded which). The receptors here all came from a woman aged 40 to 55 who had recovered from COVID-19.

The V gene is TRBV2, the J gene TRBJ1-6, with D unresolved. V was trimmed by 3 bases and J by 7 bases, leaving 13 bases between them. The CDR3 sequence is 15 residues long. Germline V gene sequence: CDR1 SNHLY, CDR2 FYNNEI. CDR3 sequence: CASSEGSGRNSPLHF. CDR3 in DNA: TGTGCCAGCAGTGAGGGATCCGGGAGAAATTCACCCCTCCACTTT. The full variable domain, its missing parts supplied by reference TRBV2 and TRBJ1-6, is EPEVTQTPSHQVTQMGQEVILRCVPISNHLYFYWYRQILGQKVEFLVSFYNNEISEKSEIFDDQFSVERPDGSNFTLKIRSTKLEDSAMYFCASSEGSGRNSPLHFGNGTRLTVT.

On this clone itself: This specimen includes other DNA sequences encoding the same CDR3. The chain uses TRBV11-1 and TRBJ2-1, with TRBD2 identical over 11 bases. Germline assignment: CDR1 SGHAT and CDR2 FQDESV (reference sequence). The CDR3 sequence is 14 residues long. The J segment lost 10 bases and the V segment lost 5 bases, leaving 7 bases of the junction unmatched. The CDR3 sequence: CASSLRLAGNEQFF. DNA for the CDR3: TGTGCCAGCAGCCTGCGACTAGCGGGAAACGAGCAGTTCTTC. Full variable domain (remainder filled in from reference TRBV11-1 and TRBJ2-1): EAEVAQSPRYKITEKSQAVAFWCDPISGHATLYWYRQILGQGPELLVQFQDESVVDDSQLPKDRFSAERLKGVDSTLKIQPAELGDSAMYLCASSLRLAGNEQFFGPGTRLTVL.

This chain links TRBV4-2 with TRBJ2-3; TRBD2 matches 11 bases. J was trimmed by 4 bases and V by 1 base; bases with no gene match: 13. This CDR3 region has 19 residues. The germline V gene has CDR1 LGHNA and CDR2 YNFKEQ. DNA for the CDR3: TGTGCCAGCAGCCAAGCAGATCGAAGACTAGCGGGACAGTCAGATACGCAGTATTTT. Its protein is CASSQADRRLAGQSDTQYF.

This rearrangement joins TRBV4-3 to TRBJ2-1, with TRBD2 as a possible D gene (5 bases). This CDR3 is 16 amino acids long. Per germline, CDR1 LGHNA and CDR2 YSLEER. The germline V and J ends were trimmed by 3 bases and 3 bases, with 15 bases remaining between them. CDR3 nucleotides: TGCGCCAGCAGCCAGATCTCGTACCGGGACTACAATGAGCAGTTCTTC. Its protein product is CASSQISYRDYNEQFF.

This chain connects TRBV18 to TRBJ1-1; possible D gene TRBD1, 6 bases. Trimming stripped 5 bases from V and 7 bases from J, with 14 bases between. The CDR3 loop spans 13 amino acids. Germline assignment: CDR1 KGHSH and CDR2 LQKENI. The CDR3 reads CASSSDPDSEAFF. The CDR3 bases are TGTGCCAGCTCATCAGACCCGGACAGTGAAGCTTTCTTT.

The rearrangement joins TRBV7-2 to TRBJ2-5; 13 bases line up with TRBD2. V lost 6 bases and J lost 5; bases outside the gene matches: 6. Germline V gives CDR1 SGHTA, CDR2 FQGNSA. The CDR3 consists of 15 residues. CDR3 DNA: TGTGCCAGCAGTCCCGGACTAGCGGGAGTTGAGACCCAGTACTTC. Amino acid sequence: CASSPGLAGVETQYF.

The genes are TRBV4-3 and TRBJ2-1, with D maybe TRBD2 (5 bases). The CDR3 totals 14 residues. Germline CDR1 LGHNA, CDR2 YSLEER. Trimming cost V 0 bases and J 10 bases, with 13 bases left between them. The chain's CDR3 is CASSQDLIGGEQFF. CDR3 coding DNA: TGCGCCAGCAGCCAAGATCTGATCGGCGGGGAGCAGTTCTTC.

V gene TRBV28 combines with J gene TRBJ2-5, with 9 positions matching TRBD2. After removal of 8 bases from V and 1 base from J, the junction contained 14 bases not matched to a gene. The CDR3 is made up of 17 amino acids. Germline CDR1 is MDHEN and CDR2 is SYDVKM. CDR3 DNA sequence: TGTGCCAGCTTAACTAAAGGCCGGCGGGAGGGCCAAGAGACCCAGTACTTC. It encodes CASLTKGRREGQETQYF.

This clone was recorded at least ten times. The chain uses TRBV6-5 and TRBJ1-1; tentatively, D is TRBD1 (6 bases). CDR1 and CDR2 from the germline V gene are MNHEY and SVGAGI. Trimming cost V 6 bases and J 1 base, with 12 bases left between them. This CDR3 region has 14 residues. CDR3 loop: CASRLQGANTEAFF. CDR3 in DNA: TGTGCCAGCAGATTACAGGGCGCGAACACTGAAGCTTTCTTT.

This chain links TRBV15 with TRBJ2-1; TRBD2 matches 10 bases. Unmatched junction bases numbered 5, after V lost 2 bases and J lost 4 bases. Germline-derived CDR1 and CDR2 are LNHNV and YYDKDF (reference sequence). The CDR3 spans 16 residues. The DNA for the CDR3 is TGTGCCACCAGCAGAAGGGAGACTAGCGGGTACAATGAGCAGTTCTTC. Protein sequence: CATSRRETSGYNEQFF.

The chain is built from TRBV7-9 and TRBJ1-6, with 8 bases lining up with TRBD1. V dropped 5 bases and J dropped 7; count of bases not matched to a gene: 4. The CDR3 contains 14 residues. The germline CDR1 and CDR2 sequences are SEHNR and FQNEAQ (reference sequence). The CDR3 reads CASSPWTGNSPLHF. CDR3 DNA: TGTGCCAGCAGCCCTTGGACAGGGAATTCACCCCTCCACTTT.

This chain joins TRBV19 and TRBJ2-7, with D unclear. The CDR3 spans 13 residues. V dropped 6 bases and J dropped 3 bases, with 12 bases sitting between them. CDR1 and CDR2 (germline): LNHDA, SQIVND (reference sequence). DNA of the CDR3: TGTGCCAGTAGCACAGCCTCAGACTACGAGCAGTACTTC. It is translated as CASSTASDYEQYF. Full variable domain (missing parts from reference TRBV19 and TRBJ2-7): DGGITQSPKYLFRKEGQNVTLSCEQNLNHDAMYWYRQDPGQGLRLIYYSQIVNDFQKGDIAEGYSVSREKKESFPLTVTSAQKNPTAFYLCASSTASDYEQYFGPGTRLTVT.

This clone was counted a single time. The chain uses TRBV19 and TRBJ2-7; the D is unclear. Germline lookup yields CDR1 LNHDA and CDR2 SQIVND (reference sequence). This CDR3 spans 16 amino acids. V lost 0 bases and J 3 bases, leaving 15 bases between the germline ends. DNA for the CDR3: TGTGCCAGTAGTATAGATCTTCGGAGAGTGGTCTACGAGCAGTACTTC. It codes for CASSIDLRRVVYEQYF.

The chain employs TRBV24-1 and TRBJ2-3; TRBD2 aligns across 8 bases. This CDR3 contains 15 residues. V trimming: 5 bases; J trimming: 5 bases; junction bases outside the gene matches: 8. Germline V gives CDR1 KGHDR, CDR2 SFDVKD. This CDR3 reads CATSGAGLVEDTQYF. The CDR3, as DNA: TGTGCCACCAGTGGAGCGGGACTAGTCGAAGATACGCAGTATTTT.

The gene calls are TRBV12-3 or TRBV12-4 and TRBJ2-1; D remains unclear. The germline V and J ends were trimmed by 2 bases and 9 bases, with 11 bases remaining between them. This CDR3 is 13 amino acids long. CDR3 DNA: TGTGCCAGCAGTTTAAGTACCGCCGGTGAGCAGTTCTTC. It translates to CASSLSTAGEQFF.

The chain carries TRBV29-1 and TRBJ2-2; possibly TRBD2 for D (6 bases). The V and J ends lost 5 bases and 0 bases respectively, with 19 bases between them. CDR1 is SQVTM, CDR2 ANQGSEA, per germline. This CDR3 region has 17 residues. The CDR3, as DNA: TGCAGCGTTAGGGGAGGAGCGGGCATCGCGAACACCGGGGAGCTGTTTTTT. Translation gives CSVRGGAGIANTGELFF.